This T cell receptor (beta chain) was documented in a study of blood T cell repertoires in COVID-19. Study overall: Some COVID-19 samples were acute and others convalescent; all came from the United States, Italy and Spain. The cDNA or gDNA used as material had been derived from T cells, B-cell-depleted T cells, or PBMCs.

Methods used by the authors: How many nucleated cells were present was estimated from reference gene primer amplification. Sequencing used immunoSEQ multiplex PCR; TCRdb keeps in-frame clones, though not all of them. Clone size and the V and J calls come from that table; the DNA yielded D and trimming. The sample lists some 200,000 clones, under 90% occurring once. Germline-derived CDR1 and CDR2 are SGHTA and FQGNSA. CDR3 size: 17 residues. V shed 4 bases, J shed 6 bases, and the junction held 13 bases outside the gene matches. The receptor was isolated from a woman older than 75 with active or convalescent COVID-19. The sequenced material came from peripheral blood. The V call is TRBV7-2, the J call TRBJ2-4; TRBD2 matches at 9 bases. CDR3 in amino acids: CASSSLAGGDWVNIQYF. The CDR3 DNA reads TGTGCCAGCAGCTCCCTCGCGGGGGGGGATTGGGTAAACATTCAGTACTTC.